This T cell receptor beta chain was identified in a study of cytotoxic CD8 clonotypes in ibrutinib-treated CLL (dated by TCRdb to about 2021). About the study as a whole: The cohort had ten to twelve relapsed/refractory and more than 14 treatment-naive patients; some 17 were IGHV unmutated. Partial responses were observed in about 25 patients and complete responses in 2; after a median follow-up of around 68 months, remission was maintained in around 14 patients and progression was observed in approximately 12. The response samples were drawn at a median of approximately 12 months into treatment, with a range of about 6 to 36 months. On average, each sample yielded about 250,000 productive templates and about 100,000 productive rearrangements. Of the 85 to 90 participants in the trial, 25 to 30 had longitudinal samples available. Cryopreserved peripheral blood mononuclear cells were collected before treatment, at response, and at either disease progression or sustained remission. Patients were still on ibrutinib when every remission and progressive disease sample was collected. Summary of the overall study and its limitations: Public clonotypes were found to be uncommon and were observed to contract or remain stable during treatment; the increase in clonality was shown to reflect expansion of private clonotypes at ibrutinib response. Baseline clonality exceeded that of age-matched healthy donors and correlated strongly with circulating CD8+ T-cell counts. At ibrutinib response clonality went up, during sustained remission it held steady, and at progression it dropped back toward baseline. Sampling times were not matched between sustained-remission and progressing patients, and lymph node repertoires were not studied.

The CDR3 sequence holds 15 residues, the cysteine and phenylalanine included. CDR3 DNA is the only sequence kept; it has 45 bases, read in frame from the first base. Trimming takes 6 bases from V and 2 bases from J, and the germline ends sit 14 bases apart. From the germline V gene, CDR1 is MNHEY and CDR2 is SVGAGI. Each clonotype received, on average, about 10x coverage in deep resolution sequencing performed on a MiSeq, where the target depth lay between 1 in 1 million and 1 in 200,000 T cells. The immunoSEQ hsTCRB Kit was used to generate TCR beta libraries. Regarding the original processing steps: The data were analyzed with ImmunoSEQ Analyzer and ImmunoSEQ Data Assistant, and V, D and J gene assignments followed IMGT definitions. Clonality, which ranges from 0 to 1, was calculated as one minus the normalized Shannon entropy of productive rearrangement frequencies. Only overrepresented clonotypes making up at least 0.05% of each patient's repertoire were included in the public clonotype analysis. More than ten repertoires from age-matched healthy donors, obtained from immuneACCESS, served as clonality controls. TCRdb obtained this table from immuneACCESS and retained in-frame rearrangements with V and J assigned. These tables miss some clones; where compared with another copy, unresolved V genes account for less than half of the shortfall, and the remainder is unexplained. That table is the source of V, J and clone size, and D and trimming were worked out from the DNA. This sample is represented by hundreds of thousands of clones; about three quarters of them were singletons. 15% of the sample is in the top ten clones.

Of note for this clone: Its antigen is unknown. No per-base quality is available; no much larger clone lies one base away.

The sample's time point label, in plain terms: 20 to 25 months on ibrutinib. For TCR beta library preparation, 1.5 to 2 micrograms of genomic DNA were extracted from the cryopreserved PBMCs. Longitudinal blood samples from CLL patients on ibrutinib monotherapy underwent high-throughput TCR beta sequencing. The patients took part in an open-label, single-center phase 2 trial of ibrutinib monotherapy. The rearrangement joined TRBV6-5 to TRBJ1-5, with the D segment identity uncertain. The sequences come from PBMCs, collected after 24 months of ibrutinib treatment. The TCR was taken from a human donor with chronic lymphocytic leukemia. The DNA sequence is TGTGCCAGCAGCAAGGGTCTGCCGGGCAATCAGCCCCAGCATTTT. The resulting protein is CASSKGLPGNQPQHF.